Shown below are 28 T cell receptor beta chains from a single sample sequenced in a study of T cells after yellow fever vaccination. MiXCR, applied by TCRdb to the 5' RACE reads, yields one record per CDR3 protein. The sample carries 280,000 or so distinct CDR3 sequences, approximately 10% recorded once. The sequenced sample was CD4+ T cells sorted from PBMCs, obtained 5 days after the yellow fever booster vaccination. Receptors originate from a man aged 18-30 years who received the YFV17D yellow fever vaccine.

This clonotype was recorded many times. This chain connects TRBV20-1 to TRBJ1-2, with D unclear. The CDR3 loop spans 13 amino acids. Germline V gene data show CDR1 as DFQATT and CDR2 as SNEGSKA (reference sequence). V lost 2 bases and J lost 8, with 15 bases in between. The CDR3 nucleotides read TGCAGTGCTAGAACCCGGACTGGAGAGGGCTACACCTTC. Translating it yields CSARTRTGEGYTF.

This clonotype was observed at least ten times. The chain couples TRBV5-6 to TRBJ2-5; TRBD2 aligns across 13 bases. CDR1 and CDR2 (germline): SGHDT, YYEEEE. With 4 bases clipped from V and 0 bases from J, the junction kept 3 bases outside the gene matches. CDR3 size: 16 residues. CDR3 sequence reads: CASSRTSGGDQETQYF. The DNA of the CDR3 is TGTGCCAGCAGCCGGACTAGCGGGGGTGACCAAGAGACCCAGTACTTC.

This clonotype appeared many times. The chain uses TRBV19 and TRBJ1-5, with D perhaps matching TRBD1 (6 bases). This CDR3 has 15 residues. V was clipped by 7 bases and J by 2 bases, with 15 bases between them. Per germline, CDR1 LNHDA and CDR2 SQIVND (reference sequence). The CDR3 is CASKLQGHGNQPQHF. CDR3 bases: TGTGCCAGTAAACTACAGGGCCATGGCAATCAGCCCCAGCATTTT.

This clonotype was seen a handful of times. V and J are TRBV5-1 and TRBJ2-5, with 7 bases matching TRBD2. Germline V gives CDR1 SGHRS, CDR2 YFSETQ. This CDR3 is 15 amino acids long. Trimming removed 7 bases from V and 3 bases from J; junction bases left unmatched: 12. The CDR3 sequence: CASSYGGTTKETQYF. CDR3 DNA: TGCGCCAGCTCATACGGGGGGACTACTAAAGAGACCCAGTACTTC.

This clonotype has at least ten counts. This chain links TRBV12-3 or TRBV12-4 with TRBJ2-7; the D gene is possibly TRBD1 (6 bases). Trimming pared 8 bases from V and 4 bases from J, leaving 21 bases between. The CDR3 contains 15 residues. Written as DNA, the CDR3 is TGTGCCAGCGGAACCCCCCAGGGGATAAGATACGAGCAGTACTTC. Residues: CASGTPQGIRYEQYF.

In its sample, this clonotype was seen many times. CDR3 region: CASSSPGMNTEAFF. The CDR3 nucleotides read TGTGCCAGCAGTTCCCCAGGCATGAACACTGAAGCTTTCTTT. The chain links TRBV6-2 or TRBV6-3 to TRBJ1-1; D remains unclear. This CDR3 is built from 14 residues. Between the trimmed V and J ends, which lost 4 bases and 0 bases, there was a span of 9 bases. CDR1 is MNHEY, CDR2 SVGEGT, per germline.

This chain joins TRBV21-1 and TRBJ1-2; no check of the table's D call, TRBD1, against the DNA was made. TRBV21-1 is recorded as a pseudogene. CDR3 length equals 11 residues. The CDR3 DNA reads TGTGCCAGCCCCGAGGGGGGGGCAAACACCTTC. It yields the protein CASPEGGANTF.

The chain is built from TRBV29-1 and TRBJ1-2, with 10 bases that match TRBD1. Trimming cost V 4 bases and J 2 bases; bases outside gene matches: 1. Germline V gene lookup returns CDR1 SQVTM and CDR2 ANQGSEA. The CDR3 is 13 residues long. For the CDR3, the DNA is TGCAGCGTTGGGACAGGGGGAAACTATGGCTACACCTTC. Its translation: CSVGTGGNYGYTF.

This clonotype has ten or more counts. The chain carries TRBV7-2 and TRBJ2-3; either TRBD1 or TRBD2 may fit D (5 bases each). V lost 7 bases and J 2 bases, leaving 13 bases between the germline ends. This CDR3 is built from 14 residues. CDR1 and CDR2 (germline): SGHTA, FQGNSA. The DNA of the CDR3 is TGTGCCAGCACCCCCGGGACCCTCACAGATACGCAGTATTTT. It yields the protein CASTPGTLTDTQYF.

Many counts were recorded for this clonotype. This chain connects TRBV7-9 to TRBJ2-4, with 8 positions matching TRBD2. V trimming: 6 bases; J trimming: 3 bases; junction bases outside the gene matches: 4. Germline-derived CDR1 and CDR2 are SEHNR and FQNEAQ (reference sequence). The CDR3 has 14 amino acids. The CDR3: CASRVSGGKNIQYF. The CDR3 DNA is TGTGCCAGCAGAGTCAGCGGGGGCAAAAACATTCAGTACTTC.

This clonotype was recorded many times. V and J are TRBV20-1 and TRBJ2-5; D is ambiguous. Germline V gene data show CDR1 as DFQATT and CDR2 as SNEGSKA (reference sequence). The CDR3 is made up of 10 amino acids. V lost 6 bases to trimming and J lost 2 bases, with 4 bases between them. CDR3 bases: TGCAGTGCGTCACAAGAGACCCAGTACTTC. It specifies CSASQETQYF.

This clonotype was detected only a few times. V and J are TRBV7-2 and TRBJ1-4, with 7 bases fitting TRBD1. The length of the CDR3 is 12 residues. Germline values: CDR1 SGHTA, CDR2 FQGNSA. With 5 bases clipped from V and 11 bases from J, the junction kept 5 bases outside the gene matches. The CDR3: CASSRDRGKLFF. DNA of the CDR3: TGTGCCAGCAGCCGGGACAGAGGGAAACTGTTTTTT.

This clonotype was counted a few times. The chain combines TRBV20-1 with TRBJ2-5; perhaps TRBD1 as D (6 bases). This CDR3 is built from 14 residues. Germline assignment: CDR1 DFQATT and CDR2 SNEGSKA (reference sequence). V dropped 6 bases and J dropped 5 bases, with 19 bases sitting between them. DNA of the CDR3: TGCAGTGCGAGGCCGGGCCGGCAGGGGGAGACCCAGTACTTC. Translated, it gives CSARPGRQGETQYF.

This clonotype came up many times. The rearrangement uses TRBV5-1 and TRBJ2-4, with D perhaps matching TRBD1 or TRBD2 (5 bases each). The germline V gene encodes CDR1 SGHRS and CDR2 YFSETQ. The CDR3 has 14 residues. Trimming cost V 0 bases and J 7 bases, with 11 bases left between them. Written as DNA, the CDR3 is TGCGCCAGCAGCTTGGATGAGGGGCGGAACATTCAGTACTTC. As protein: CASSLDEGRNIQYF.

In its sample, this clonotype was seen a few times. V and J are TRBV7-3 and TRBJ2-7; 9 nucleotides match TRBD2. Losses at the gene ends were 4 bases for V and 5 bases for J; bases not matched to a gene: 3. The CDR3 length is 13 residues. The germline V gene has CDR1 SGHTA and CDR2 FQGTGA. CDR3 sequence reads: CASSSGLADEQYF. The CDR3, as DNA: TGTGCCAGCAGCTCGGGACTAGCCGACGAGCAGTACTTC.

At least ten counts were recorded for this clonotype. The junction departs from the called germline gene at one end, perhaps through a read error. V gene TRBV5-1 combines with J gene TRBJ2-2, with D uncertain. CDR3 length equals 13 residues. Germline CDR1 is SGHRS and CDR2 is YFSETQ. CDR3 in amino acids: CASRSGNTGELFF. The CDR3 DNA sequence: TGTGCCAGCAGATCAGGGAACACCGGGGAGCTGTTTTTT.

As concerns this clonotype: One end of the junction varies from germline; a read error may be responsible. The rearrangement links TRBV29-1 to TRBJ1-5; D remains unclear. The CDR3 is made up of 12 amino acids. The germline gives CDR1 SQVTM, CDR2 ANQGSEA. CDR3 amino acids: CSVQDSNQPQHF. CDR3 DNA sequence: TGCAGCGTTCAAGATAGCAATCAGCCCCAGCATTTT.

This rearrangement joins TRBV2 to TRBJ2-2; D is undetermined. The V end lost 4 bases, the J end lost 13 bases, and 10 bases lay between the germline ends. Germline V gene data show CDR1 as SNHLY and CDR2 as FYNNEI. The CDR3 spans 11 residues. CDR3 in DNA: TGTGCCAGCAGTGTTCTGGGTGCGCTGTTTTTT. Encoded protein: CASSVLGALFF.

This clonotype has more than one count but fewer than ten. The CDR3 DNA follows: TGTGCCAGCAGCCTAGGGGGCTATTATGGAAACACCATATATTTT. Translated, it gives CASSLGGYYGNTIYF. V gene TRBV7-2 combines with J gene TRBJ1-3; 7 nucleotides agree with TRBD1. CDR1 SGHTA and CDR2 FQGNSA come from the germline V gene. J lost 3 bases, V lost 5 bases, and 7 bases had no gene match. The CDR3 length is 15 residues.

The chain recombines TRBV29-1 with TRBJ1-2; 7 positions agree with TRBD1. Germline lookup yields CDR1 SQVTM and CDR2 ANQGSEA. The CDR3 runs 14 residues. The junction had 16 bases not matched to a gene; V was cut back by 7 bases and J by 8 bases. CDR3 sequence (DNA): TGCAGCGCTGGAGGGACGACAGGGCTCGGCGGCTACACCTTC. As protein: CSAGGTTGLGGYTF. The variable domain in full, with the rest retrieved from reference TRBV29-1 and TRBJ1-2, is SAVISQKPSRDICQRGTSLTIQCQVDSQVTMMFWYRQQPGQSLTLIATANQGSEATYESGFVIDKFPISRPNLTFSTLTVSNMSPEDSSIYLCSAGGTTGLGGYTFGSGTRLTVV.

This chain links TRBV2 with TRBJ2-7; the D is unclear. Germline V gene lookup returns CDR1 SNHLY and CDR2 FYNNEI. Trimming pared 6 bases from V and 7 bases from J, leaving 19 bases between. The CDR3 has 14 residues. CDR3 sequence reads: CASRKEVPVGEQYF. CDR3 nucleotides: TGTGCCAGCAGAAAAGAGGTCCCAGTTGGGGAGCAGTACTTC.

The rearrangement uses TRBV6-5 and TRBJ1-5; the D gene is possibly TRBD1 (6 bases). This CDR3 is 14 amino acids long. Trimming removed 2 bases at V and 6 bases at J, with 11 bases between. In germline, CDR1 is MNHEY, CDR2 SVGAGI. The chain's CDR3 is CASSYVIGGQPQHF. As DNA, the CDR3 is TGTGCCAGCAGTTACGTTATAGGGGGTCAGCCCCAGCATTTT.

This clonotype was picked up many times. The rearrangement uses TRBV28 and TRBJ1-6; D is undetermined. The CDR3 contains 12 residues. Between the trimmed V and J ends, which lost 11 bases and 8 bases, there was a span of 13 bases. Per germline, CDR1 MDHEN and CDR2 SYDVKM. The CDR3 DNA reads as TGTGCCGCTCGGACTCGGCATTCACCCCTCCACTTT. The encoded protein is CAARTRHSPLHF.

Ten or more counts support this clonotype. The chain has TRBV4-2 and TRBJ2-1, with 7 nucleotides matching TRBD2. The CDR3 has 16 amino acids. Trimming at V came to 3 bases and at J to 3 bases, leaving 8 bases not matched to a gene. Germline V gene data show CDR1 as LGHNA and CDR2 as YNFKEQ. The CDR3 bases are TGTGCCAGCAGCCATCATGCCGGGACTAACTACAATGAGCAGTTCTTC. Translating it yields CASSHHAGTNYNEQFF.

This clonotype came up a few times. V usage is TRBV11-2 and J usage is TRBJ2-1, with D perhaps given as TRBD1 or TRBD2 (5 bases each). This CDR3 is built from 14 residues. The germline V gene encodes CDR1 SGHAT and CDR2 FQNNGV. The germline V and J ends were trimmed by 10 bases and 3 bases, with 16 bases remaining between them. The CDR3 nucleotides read TGTGCCACCCAGCCGGGGCCGGGCTACAATGAGCAGTTCTTC. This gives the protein CATQPGPGYNEQFF.

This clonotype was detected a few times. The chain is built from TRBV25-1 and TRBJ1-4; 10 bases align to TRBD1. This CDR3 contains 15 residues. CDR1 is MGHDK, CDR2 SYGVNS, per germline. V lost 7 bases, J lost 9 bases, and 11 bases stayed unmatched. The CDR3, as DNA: TGTGCCAGCACCCGATCGGGACAGGGGACGCAAAAACTGTTTTTT. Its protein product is CASTRSGQGTQKLFF.

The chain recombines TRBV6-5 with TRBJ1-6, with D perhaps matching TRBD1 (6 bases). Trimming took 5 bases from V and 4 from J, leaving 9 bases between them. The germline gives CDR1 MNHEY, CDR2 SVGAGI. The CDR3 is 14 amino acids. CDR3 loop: CASSAGAYNSPLHF. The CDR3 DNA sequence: TGTGCCAGCAGTGCAGGGGCGTATAATTCACCCCTCCACTTT.

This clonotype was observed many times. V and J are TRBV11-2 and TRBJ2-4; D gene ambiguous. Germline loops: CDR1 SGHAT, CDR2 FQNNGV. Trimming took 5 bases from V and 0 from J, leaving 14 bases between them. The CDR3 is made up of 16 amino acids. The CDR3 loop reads CASSPLRRLAKNIQYF. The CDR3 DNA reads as TGTGCCAGCAGCCCCCTCCGGCGGCTAGCCAAAAACATTCAGTACTTC.